This T cell receptor (beta chain) derives from a study of blood T cell repertoires in COVID-19. Per the authors' pipeline: Reference gene primer amplification in the assay estimated nucleated cell counts. TCRdb keeps only in-frame clones here, not all; method: immunoSEQ multiplex PCR. V, J and clone size were drawn from that table, and D and trimming were deduced from the DNA. The table has some 100,000 clones, roughly 78% seen once; the top ten hold 5.5% to 7.5%. Looked up from germline, CDR1 is MGHDK and CDR2 is SYGVNS. The length of the CDR3 is 15 residues. Trimming cost V 4 bases and J 8 bases; bases outside gene matches: 10.

The sequencing sample was made of peripheral blood. The receptor's source is a man aged 50-60 years with active or convalescent COVID-19. The V gene is TRBV25-1, the J gene TRBJ1-4, with 7 bases lining up with TRBD1. CDR3 amino acids: CASSGATGTQEKLFF. The DNA for the CDR3 is TGTGCCAGCAGTGGGGCGACAGGGACACAAGAAAAACTGTTTTTT.